The rows below give T cell receptor beta chains drawn from one sample of a study of breast tumors, draining lymph nodes, adjacent tissues. Each CDR3 protein is one row after TCRdb ran MiXCR on the multiplex PCR reads. The profile covers 160,000 or so distinct CDR3 sequences, with 33% appearing a single time and about 3.8% taken by the ten largest. Material: axillary lymph node tissue. All receptors come from a female donor with breast cancer. Some clones in this sample may be carry-over from other donors' samples. Each CDR3 is given with its conserved first and last residue. Clone sizes are given selectively: once, few, many, or a class where the clone is expanded.

clone size | J gene | V gene | CDR3 protein
many | TRBJ2-1 | TRBV29-1 | CSVDRGQHNEQFF
few | TRBJ2-1 | TRBV27 | CASNAGTSGGGSFF
many | TRBJ2-6 | TRBV4-1 | CASSQVFPPGQGTGANVLTF
many | TRBJ2-2 | TRBV3-1 | CASSSRTSGRGAGELFF
NA | NA | TRBV19 | CASSINSWGSMDTQHF
NA | TRBJ2-7 | TRBV20-1 | CSYSSGRNHEQYF
many | TRBJ1-2 | TRBV24-1 | CATSAPGQGRGGYTF
NA | TRBJ2-7 | TRBV20-1 | CSARSPWTYEQYF
many | TRBJ2-7 | TRBV3-1 | CASSQGAGTYEQYF
many | TRBJ2-7 | TRBV10-3 | CAIKQGHEQYF
once | TRBJ1-2 | TRBV4-1 | CASSQEGSRGTF
many | TRBJ2-7 | TRBV14 | CASSLFGGEQYF
NA | TRBJ2-3 | TRBV2 | CASKGQGVPDTPYF
NA | TRBJ2-1 | TRBV20-1 | CSASSGSYNEQFF
NA | TRBJ2-1 | TRBV28 | CASSFDRTSYNEQFF
few | TRBJ2-3 | TRBV6-6 | CASSYTSASTDTQYF
many | TRBJ1-4 | TRBV2 | CASSGLGEKLFF
NA | TRBJ2-3 | TRBV7-9 | CASSLEGTSGFTDTQYF
many | TRBJ2-7 | TRBV7-9 | CASSSSEGASYEQYF
NA | TRBJ1-1 | TRBV12-3/TRBV12-4 | CASTTGQGGTEAFF
many | TRBJ2-1 | TRBV6-5 | CASSLQAGAVTSEQFF
many | TRBJ2-2 | TRBV24-1 | CATSDPGTNTGELFF
NA | TRBJ1-6 | TRBV9 | CASSAPIAGDNSPLHF
many | TRBJ1-2 | TRBV30 | CAWSGIQGELYGYTF